These 5 T cell receptor beta chains were all obtained from the same sample, sequenced in a study of blood T cell repertoires in COVID-19. Data came from immunoSEQ multiplex PCR; TCRdb stores just in-frame clones and leaves some out. The sample yields around 200,000 clones, 85% to 90% seen once. The sample comprised peripheral blood. The receptors derive from a man between 65 and 79 years old with active or convalescent COVID-19.

The CDR3, as DNA: TGTGCCAGCAGCTTGTTATCAAGCGGGGAGGAGCAGTACTTC. Protein: CASSLLSSGEEQYF. V usage is TRBV5-4 and J usage is TRBJ2-7; 7 bases are shared with TRBD2. In germline, CDR1 is SGHNT, CDR2 YYREEE (reference sequence). The CDR3 covers 14 residues. With V trimmed by 1 base and J by 7 bases, 8 bases remained unmatched.

The chain joins TRBV7-8 to TRBJ1-1; no clear D. The germline V gene has CDR1 SGHVS and CDR2 FQNEAQ. V lost 5 bases and J lost 2, with 12 bases in between. The CDR3 is made up of 14 amino acids. CDR3 bases: TGTGCCAGCAGCCGGACGGAACTAAACACTGAAGCTTTCTTT. This codes for CASSRTELNTEAFF.

The chain joins TRBV7-3 to TRBJ1-3, with a tentative D call TRBD1 (5 bases). The CDR3 consists of 14 residues. The ends were cut back, 3 bases at V and 2 bases at J, with 8 bases in the middle. CDR1 SGHTA and CDR2 FQGTGA come from the germline V gene. The CDR3: CASSLGQPGNTIYF. The CDR3 bases are TGTGCCAGCAGCTTGGGGCAGCCTGGAAACACCATATATTTT.

The V and J genes are TRBV14 and TRBJ2-7; perhaps TRBD2 as D (5 bases). The CDR3 covers 19 residues. Germline values: CDR1 SGHDN, CDR2 FVKESK. V shed 0 bases and J shed 0 bases, with 21 bases lying between them. The DNA of the CDR3 is TGTGCCAGCAGCCAAGATCGGCTAGCCGCTTACTCGTTCTCCTACGAGCAGTACTTC. Encoded protein: CASSQDRLAAYSFSYEQYF.

This clone was seen only once. The chain is built from TRBV7-9 and TRBJ2-1; no clear D. With 2 bases removed from V and 4 bases from J, the gap between germline ends came to 9 bases. Germline lookup yields CDR1 SEHNR and CDR2 FQNEAQ (reference sequence). The CDR3 totals 14 residues. CDR3 in DNA: TGTGCCAGCAGCTTAATAGAGACTTACAATGAGCAGTTCTTC. This codes for CASSLIETYNEQFF.